The 13 T cell receptor beta chains listed next were all sequenced from one sample in a study of blood T cell repertoires in COVID-19. TCRdb's copy holds only in-frame clones and misses some; the assay was immunoSEQ multiplex PCR. The data contain approximately 330,000 clones, 70% to 90% of them singletons. Sequences were obtained from PBMCs or T cells enriched from blood (not recorded which). The receptors stem from a woman aged 35 to 49 with acute COVID-19.

V gene TRBV6-5 combines with J gene TRBJ1-2; 8 bases line up with TRBD1. Germline loops: CDR1 MNHEY, CDR2 SVGAGI. Trimming at V came to 7 bases and at J to 3 bases, leaving 7 bases not matched to a gene. CDR3 size: 14 residues. CDR3 sequence: CASKSTGGDYGYTF. DNA for the CDR3: TGTGCCAGCAAAAGTACAGGGGGAGACTATGGCTACACCTTC.

The chain employs TRBV7-2 and TRBJ1-5; the match to TRBD1 covers 8 bases. The germline CDR1 and CDR2 sequences are SGHTA and FQGNSA. The V segment lost 5 bases and the J segment 5 bases; nucleotides outside the gene matches: 5. The CDR3 length is 14 residues. The CDR3 reads CASSRDRGDQPQHF. CDR3 DNA sequence: TGTGCCAGCAGCCGCGACAGGGGTGATCAGCCCCAGCATTTT.

The J gene is TRBJ1-1, the V gene TRBV6-5; D not resolved. Germline loops: CDR1 MNHEY, CDR2 SVGAGI. This CDR3 comprises 15 residues. The V and J ends lost 0 bases and 1 base respectively, with 9 bases between them. CDR3 protein: CASSYSIASNTEAFF. The CDR3 nucleotides read TGTGCCAGCAGTTACTCGATAGCTTCGAACACTGAAGCTTTCTTT.

V and J are TRBV28 and TRBJ2-7, with 8 bases identical to TRBD1. Germline loops: CDR1 MDHEN, CDR2 SYDVKM. V dropped 5 bases and J dropped 0; count of bases not matched to a gene: 6. The CDR3 extends over 15 amino acids. CDR3 bases: TGTGCCAGCAGTACGACAGGGGCGTTCTCCTACGAGCAGTACTTC. Translated: CASSTTGAFSYEQYF. The variable domain in full, completed from reference TRBV28 and TRBJ2-7, reads DVKVTQSSRYLVKRTGEKVFLECVQDMDHENMFWYRQDPGLGLRLIYFSYDVKMKEKGDIPEGYSVSREKKERFSLILESASTNQTSMYLCASSTTGAFSYEQYFGPGTRLTVT.

The J gene is TRBJ1-1, the V gene TRBV2; tentative D call: TRBD1 (5 bases). V gave up 8 bases and J gave up 1 base, with 17 bases separating them. The germline V gene has CDR1 SNHLY and CDR2 FYNNEI. The CDR3 has 15 residues. CDR3 loop: CASRPWGGQNTEAFF. The CDR3 DNA sequence: TGTGCCAGCCGTCCGTGGGGCGGACAGAACACTGAAGCTTTCTTT.

CDR3: CATSSQGPSAGYTF. The CDR3 bases are TGTGCCACCAGCAGTCAGGGCCCCTCGGCCGGCTACACCTTC. The chain carries TRBV15 and TRBJ1-2; D is possibly TRBD1 (5 bases). This CDR3 has 14 residues. The germline V gene has CDR1 LNHNV and CDR2 YYDKDF (reference sequence). The V end lost 3 bases, the J end lost 8 bases, and 16 bases lay between the germline ends.

The chain carries TRBV11-2 and TRBJ2-7, with 9 bases fitting TRBD2. The V and J ends lost 4 bases and 3 bases, in that order; junction bases with no gene match: 10. The length of the CDR3 is 16 residues. Germline lookup yields CDR1 SGHAT and CDR2 FQNNGV. The CDR3 region has the DNA TGTGCCAGCAGCTCACAAGGGTTAGCGGGAGTCTACGAGCAGTACTTC. This codes for CASSSQGLAGVYEQYF.

The chain uses TRBV7-3 and TRBJ1-2; 8 bases are a match to TRBD1. The CDR3 has 14 residues. The junction had 6 bases not matched to a gene; V was cut back by 5 bases and J by 4 bases. The germline V gene encodes CDR1 SGHTA and CDR2 FQGTGA. This CDR3 is CASSADRAGYGYTF. The CDR3 coding sequence is TGTGCCAGCAGCGCGGACAGGGCGGGCTATGGCTACACCTTC.

The rearrangement links TRBV18 to TRBJ2-2, with 8 nucleotides matching TRBD1. V was pared by 5 bases and J by 6 bases, with 5 bases of the junction left unmatched. The CDR3 has 14 amino acids. The germline CDR1 and CDR2 sequences are KGHSH and LQKENI. CDR3 protein: CASSTAGGPGELFF. Written as DNA, the CDR3 is TGTGCCAGCTCAACCGCAGGGGGCCCCGGGGAGCTGTTTTTT.

This clone was detected a few times. The rearrangement links TRBV7-9 to TRBJ1-1; weak D call: TRBD1 (6 bases). The CDR3 totals 16 residues. V dropped 6 bases and J dropped 1 base, with 18 bases sitting between them. Germline loops: CDR1 SEHNR, CDR2 FQNEAQ (reference sequence). CDR3: CASSILRSTGNTEAFF. Here the CDR3 DNA reads TGTGCCAGCAGTATACTTAGGTCGACAGGGAACACTGAAGCTTTCTTT.

This clone was detected once. As DNA, the CDR3 is TGTGCCAGCAGTCGGGGGGCGACAGATACGCAGTATTTT. It encodes CASSRGATDTQYF. The chain has TRBV27 and TRBJ2-3; maybe TRBD2 (7 bases). The germline V and J ends were trimmed by 5 bases and 3 bases, with 9 bases remaining between them. CDR3 length: 13 residues. CDR1 MNHEY and CDR2 SMNVEV come from the germline V gene (reference sequence).

The chain combines TRBV19 with TRBJ2-7, with 7 bases matching TRBD1. There are 15 residues in the CDR3. V gave up 9 bases and J gave up 5 bases; unmatched junction bases: 16. Germline V gene sequence: CDR1 LNHDA, CDR2 SQIVND (reference sequence). CDR3 DNA: TGTGCCAGGGGGAGATACAGGGGAATGAGAGACGAGCAGTACTTC. Translating it yields CARGRYRGMRDEQYF.

V and J are TRBV3-1 (or the pseudogene TRBV3-2) and TRBJ1-2; D ambiguous. CDR3 length equals 19 residues. V lost 1 base to trimming and J lost 0 bases, with 21 bases between them. Germline V gene data show CDR1 as LGHDT and CDR2 as YNNKEL (reference sequence). CDR3 sequence: CASSQGAGNRISANYGYTF. CDR3 bases: TGTGCCAGCAGCCAAGGGGCGGGAAATAGAATATCTGCTAACTATGGCTACACCTTC.